This T cell receptor (beta chain) was recovered during a study of T-cell memory formation after mild COVID-19. For the study at large: TCR clusters showed largely donor specificity.

This clonotype was counted only a few times. Its antigen remains unknown. Study-wide results and caveats: Some responding clones appeared in pre-infection memory, suggesting cross-reactive memory joined.

With 3 bases removed from V and 0 bases from J, the gap between germline ends came to 8 bases. CDR3 length: 15 residues. Constant-segment primers served in 5'RACE that generated TCR alpha and TCR beta cDNA libraries bearing sample barcodes and UMIs. TCRdb independently ran MiXCR on the 5' RACE reads; one entry per CDR3 protein. The sample includes 200,000 to 250,000 distinct CDR3 sequences, about a sixth seen only once; the top ten take around 3.8%. This sequence joins TRBV12-3 or TRBV12-4 and TRBJ2-2; the D gene is possibly TRBD1 (6 bases). Sequenced sample: PBMCs or a T cell subset sorted from them (not recorded which). This sequence was found in a man younger than 35 who had mild COVID-19 (a few samples of this study predate the infection). Cell type and time point are not known. In DNA, the CDR3 is TGTGCCAGCAGTTTCGGACAGACGAACACCGGGGAGCTGTTTTTT. This codes for CASSFGQTNTGELFF.